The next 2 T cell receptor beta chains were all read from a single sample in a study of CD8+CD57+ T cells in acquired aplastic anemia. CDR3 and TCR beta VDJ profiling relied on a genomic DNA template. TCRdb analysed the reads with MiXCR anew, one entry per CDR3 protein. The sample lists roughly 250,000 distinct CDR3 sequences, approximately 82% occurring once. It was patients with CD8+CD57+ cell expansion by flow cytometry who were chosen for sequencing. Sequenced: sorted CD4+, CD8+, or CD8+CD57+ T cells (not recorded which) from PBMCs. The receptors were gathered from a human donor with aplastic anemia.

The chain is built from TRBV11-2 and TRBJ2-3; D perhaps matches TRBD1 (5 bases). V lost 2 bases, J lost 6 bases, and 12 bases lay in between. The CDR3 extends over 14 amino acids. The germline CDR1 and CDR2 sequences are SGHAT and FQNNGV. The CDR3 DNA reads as TGTGCCAGCAGCTTACAGGGTTGGTCCGATACGCAGTATTTT. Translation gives CASSLQGWSDTQYF.

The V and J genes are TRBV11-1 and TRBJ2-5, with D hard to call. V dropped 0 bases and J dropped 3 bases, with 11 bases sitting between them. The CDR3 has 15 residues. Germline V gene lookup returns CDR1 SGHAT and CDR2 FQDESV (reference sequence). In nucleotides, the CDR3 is TGTGCCAGCAGCTTAGCTCTGGCAACAAAAGAGACCCAGTACTTC. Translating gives CASSLALATKETQYF. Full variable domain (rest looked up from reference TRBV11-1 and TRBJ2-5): EAEVAQSPRYKITEKSQAVAFWCDPISGHATLYWYRQILGQGPELLVQFQDESVVDDSQLPKDRFSAERLKGVDSTLKIQPAELGDSAMYLCASSLALATKETQYFGPGTRLLVL.